This T cell receptor (beta chain) is drawn from a study of OX40 agonist ivuxolimab in advanced cancers. Germline V gives CDR1 LGHNA, CDR2 YNFKEQ. J lost 4 bases, V lost 1 base, and 15 bases had no gene match. This CDR3 is 18 amino acids long. Study results and caveats: Low normalized T-cell clonal expansion also characterized some of the nonresponders. On average, CD8+ T cells had more expanded clones than CD4+. Among the lowest levels of clonal expansion were found in partial responders at 0.1-3.0 mg/kg.

Clones were sequenced by immunoSEQ multiplex PCR, and TCRdb holds only the in-frame ones, with some missing. Among 55,000 to 75,000 clones, 86% were seen once, and the ten largest hold around 0.99%. Details on this clone: Its matching antigen is unknown.

Samples were taken at baseline and on day 1 of cycles 4 and 7. This clonotype originated in an adult with an advanced solid tumor such as melanoma, head and neck, liver or kidney cancer. This sequence joins TRBV4-2 and TRBJ2-7; 8 positions match TRBD2. The input for sequencing was CD4+ or CD8+ T cells sorted from blood, taken in a trial of the OX40 agonist ivuxolimab. The CDR3 protein is CASSQGRGGGGIGYEQYF. Written as DNA, the CDR3 is TGTGCCAGCAGCCAAGGCCGGGGGGGAGGCGGTATTGGATACGAGCAGTACTTC.